This T cell receptor beta chain is drawn from a study of CD8+ T cells in alopecia areata. Study details: Administration of oral tofacitinib to treated patients was at 5 to 10 mg twice daily. Treatment with tofacitinib (6 to 18 months) was followed by 6 months off drug.

Extracted RNA was reverse transcribed into cDNA, the sequencing template. Clones were read by immunoSEQ multiplex PCR, and TCRdb kept only the in-frame ones, dropping some. The sample lists about 64,000 clones; more than 45% were seen once. The CDR3 is 19 amino acids. V dropped 5 bases and J dropped 0; count of bases not matched to a gene: 16. Germline CDR1 reads SGHVS; CDR2 reads FNYEAQ. This clone was detected ten times or more. Its antigen is not identified. Documented treatment: oral pan-JAK inhibitor, 5-10 mg twice daily. Collection of lesional scalp punch biopsies and peripheral blood was performed in alopecia areata patients. General observations from the study: Among the top 100, expanded CD8+ clones were significantly decreased by tofacitinib, as was scalp clonality.

This TCR was recovered from a human donor with alopecia areata. The chain employs TRBV7-6 and TRBJ1-3; 7 bases are shared with TRBD1. The specimen was CD8+ T cells sorted from blood, collected at approximately week 36, from a patient treated with tofacitinib. In nucleotides, the CDR3 is TGTGCCAGCAGCCCCACGACGTATACAGGGGTCAACTCTGGAAACACCATATATTTT. This sequence encodes CASSPTTYTGVNSGNTIYF.